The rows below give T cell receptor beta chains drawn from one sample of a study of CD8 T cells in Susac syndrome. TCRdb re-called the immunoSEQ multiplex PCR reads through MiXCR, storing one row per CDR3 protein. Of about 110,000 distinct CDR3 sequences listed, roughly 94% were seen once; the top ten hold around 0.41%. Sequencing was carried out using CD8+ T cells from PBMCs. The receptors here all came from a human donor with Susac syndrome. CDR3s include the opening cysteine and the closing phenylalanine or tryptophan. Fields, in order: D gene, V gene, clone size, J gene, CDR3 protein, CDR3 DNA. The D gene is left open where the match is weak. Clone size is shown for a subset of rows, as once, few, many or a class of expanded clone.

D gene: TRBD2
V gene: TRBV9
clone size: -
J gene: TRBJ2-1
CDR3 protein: CASSVELRGDEQFF
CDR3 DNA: TGTGCCAGCAGCGTAGAACTCCGGGGGGATGAGCAGTTCTTC

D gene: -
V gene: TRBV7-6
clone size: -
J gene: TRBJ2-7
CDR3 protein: CASSSRGGGYEQYF
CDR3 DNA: TGTGCCAGCAGCTCCCGCGGGGGCGGCTACGAGCAGTACTTC

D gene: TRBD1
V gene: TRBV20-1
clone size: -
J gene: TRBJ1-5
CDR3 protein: CSAPDREGSNQPQHF
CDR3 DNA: TGCAGTGCCCCCGACAGGGAAGGTTCCAATCAGCCCCAGCATTTT

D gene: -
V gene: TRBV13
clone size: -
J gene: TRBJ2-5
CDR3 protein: CASSLGRRETQYF
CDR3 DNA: TGTGCCAGCAGCTTAGGCCGCCGAGAGACCCAGTACTTC

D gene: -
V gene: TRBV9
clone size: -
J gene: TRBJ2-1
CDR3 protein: CASSPQKDEQFF
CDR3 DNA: TGTGCCAGCAGCCCCCAAAAGGATGAGCAGTTCTTC

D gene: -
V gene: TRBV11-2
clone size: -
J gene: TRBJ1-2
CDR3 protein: CASSLDPSDNYGYTF
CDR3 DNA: TGTGCCAGCAGCTTAGATCCCTCGGACAACTATGGCTACACCTTC

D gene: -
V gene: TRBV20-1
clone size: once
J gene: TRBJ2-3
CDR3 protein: CSARVEGQRVDTQYF
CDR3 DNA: TGCAGTGCTAGAGTGGAGGGCCAGAGAGTAGATACGCAGTATTTT

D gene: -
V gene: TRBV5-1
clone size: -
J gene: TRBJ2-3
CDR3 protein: CASKGDTDTQYF
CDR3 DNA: TGCGCCAGCAAGGGCGACACAGATACGCAGTATTTT

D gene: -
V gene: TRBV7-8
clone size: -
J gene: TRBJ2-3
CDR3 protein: CASSLEVGSTDTQYF
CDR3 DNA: TGTGCCAGCAGCTTAGAGGTGGGGAGCACAGATACGCAGTATTTT

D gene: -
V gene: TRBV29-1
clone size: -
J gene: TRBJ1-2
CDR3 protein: CSVDRDGGYTF
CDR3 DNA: TGCAGCGTTGACAGGGATGGTGGCTACACCTTC